The next 7 T cell receptor beta chains were all read from a single sample in a study of blood T cell repertoires in COVID-19. Generated by immunoSEQ multiplex PCR, the TCRdb table keeps only in-frame clones and is missing some. This table has roughly 260,000 clones, roughly nine tenths appearing once. The sequenced material came from PBMCs or T cells enriched from blood (not recorded which). These receptors came from a human donor in a cohort exposed to, infected with or recovered from COVID-19 (not recorded which). The donor label of this sample is uncertain.

The CDR3 reads CASTTGLLSGNTIYF. CDR3 nucleotide sequence: TGTGCCAGCACCACTGGACTCCTCTCTGGAAACACCATATATTTT. V is TRBV5-6 and J is TRBJ1-3; D uncertain. Germline V gives CDR1 SGHDT, CDR2 YYEEEE. The CDR3 is made up of 15 amino acids. V lost 6 bases and J lost 0, with 13 bases in between.

The V and J genes are TRBV7-8 and TRBJ2-3; TRBD2 aligns across 15 bases. The germline V gene has CDR1 SGHVS and CDR2 FQNEAQ. Trimming cost V 5 bases and J 4 bases; bases outside gene matches: 4. The CDR3 is made up of 16 amino acids. The CDR3 sequence is CASSRTSGGAADTQYF. The CDR3 coding sequence is TGTGCCAGCAGCAGGACTAGCGGGGGGGCCGCAGATACGCAGTATTTT.

The chain recombines TRBV27 with TRBJ1-6, with D tentatively TRBD1 (5 bases). CDR1 is MNHEY, CDR2 SMNVEV, per germline (reference sequence). The CDR3 contains 16 residues. With 1 base removed from V and 6 bases from J, the gap between germline ends came to 13 bases. This CDR3 is CASSLWEGLGNSPLHF. CDR3 nucleotide sequence: TGTGCCAGCAGTTTATGGGAGGGGCTGGGTAATTCACCCCTCCACTTT.

The V call is TRBV30, the J call TRBJ1-2; 8 bases are shared with TRBD1. The CDR3 is 13 residues long. J was trimmed by 10 bases and V by 0 bases; bases with no gene match: 7. Germline V gene sequence: CDR1 GTSNPN, CDR2 SVGIG (reference sequence). CDR3: CAWSVGPGGDYTF. The CDR3, as DNA: TGTGCCTGGAGTGTGGGGCCAGGGGGCGACTACACCTTC.

The CDR3 region is CASTRTRGTEAFF. The CDR3 DNA reads as TGCGCCAGCACCCGAACAAGGGGCACTGAAGCTTTCTTT. This chain uses TRBV10-2 with TRBJ1-1; maybe TRBD1 (5 bases). Germline V gives CDR1 WSHSY, CDR2 SAAADI. Between the trimmed V and J ends, which lost 7 bases and 4 bases, there was a span of 13 bases. This CDR3 is 13 amino acids long.

The chain carries TRBV3-1 (or the pseudogene TRBV3-2) and TRBJ1-5; 8 bases fit TRBD1. Germline V lookup: CDR1 LGHDT, CDR2 YNNKEL (reference sequence). V was clipped by 4 bases and J by 2 bases; unmatched bases: 7. This CDR3 region has 16 residues. The CDR3 DNA sequence: TGTGCCAGCAGCCCGACAGGGGTCGGTGGCAATCAGCCCCAGCATTTT. Its protein product is CASSPTGVGGNQPQHF.

This sequence joins TRBV19 and TRBJ1-5, with unresolved D. V dropped 5 bases and J dropped 4 bases, with 6 bases sitting between them. In germline, CDR1 is LNHDA, CDR2 SQIVND (reference sequence). The CDR3 is made up of 12 amino acids. CDR3: CASSAHNQPQHF. The CDR3 DNA reads TGTGCCAGTAGTGCGCATAATCAGCCCCAGCATTTT.